This entry features one TCR beta chain sequence. One end of the junction does not line up with germline, which may come from a read error. This CDR3 is built from 12 residues. The sample is drawn from a study of blood T cell repertoires in COVID-19. Study-level information: Acute and convalescent COVID-19 specimens originated in the United States, Italy and Spain.

Source study methods: Amplification with reference gene primers provided the estimates of nucleated cell counts. Generated by immunoSEQ multiplex PCR, the TCRdb table keeps only in-frame clones and is missing some. V and J calls and clone size are given by that table; D and trimming were obtained from the DNA. This sample yields tens of thousands of clones, of which approximately 86% are seen a single time; 7.9% belongs to the top ten. Sequenced material: peripheral blood. This sequence originates from a man aged 55-75 years with COVID-19, enrolled during active disease. The chain uses TRBV12-3 or TRBV12-4 and TRBJ1-1; perhaps TRBD1 as D (6 bases). The CDR3 coding sequence is TGTGCCAGCAGTTGGACATACGCCCAGGGGATCTTT. It is translated as CASSWTYAQGIF.